Listed here are 32 T cell receptor beta chains from one sample, sequenced in a study of control samples from healthy donors and cancer patients. Using immunoSEQ multiplex PCR, the repertoire was profiled, and TCRdb retains in-frame clones only, with some absent. The data show fewer than 85,000 clones, about 95% seen once. Sequenced material: blood. The receptors were gathered from a woman aged 25 to 39 in good health.

This chain uses TRBV7-8 with TRBJ1-4, with a weak D call TRBD1 (5 bases). Germline CDR1 and CDR2: SGHVS and FQNEAQ. V gave up 3 bases and J gave up 2 bases, with 16 bases separating them. The CDR3 spans 17 residues. CDR3 amino acids: CASSLGIGGGTNEKLFF. The CDR3 nucleotides are TGTGCCAGCAGCTTGGGTATCGGGGGAGGGACTAATGAAAAACTGTTTTTT.

This rearrangement joins TRBV28 to TRBJ1-6; no clear D. The CDR3 has 15 amino acids. Looked up from germline, CDR1 is MDHEN and CDR2 is SYDVKM. Deletions cut 6 bases from V and 5 bases from J, with 14 bases between. Here the CDR3 reads CASSRAGANNSPLHF. CDR3 DNA sequence: TGTGCCAGCAGCCGTGCGGGTGCGAATAATTCACCCCTCCACTTT.

The chain has TRBV29-1 and TRBJ2-2; possible D gene TRBD1, 5 bases. The CDR3 runs 15 residues. With 6 bases removed from V and 5 bases from J, the gap between germline ends came to 19 bases. Germline CDR1 SQVTM, CDR2 ANQGSEA. The CDR3 here is CSVQDSPGRTGELFF. The CDR3, as DNA: TGCAGCGTGCAAGACAGTCCTGGGCGGACCGGGGAGCTGTTTTTT.

This rearrangement joins TRBV7-9 to TRBJ1-1; weak D call: TRBD1 (6 bases). Trimming pared 4 bases from V and 10 bases from J, leaving 19 bases between. The CDR3 extends over 14 amino acids. CDR1 SEHNR and CDR2 FQNEAQ come from the germline V gene (reference sequence). The chain's CDR3 is CASSSSTGVGGAFF. DNA of the CDR3: TGTGCCAGCAGCTCAAGTACGGGGGTAGGGGGAGCTTTCTTT. Together with reference TRBV7-9 and TRBJ1-1, the CDR3 gives the full variable domain: DTGVSQNPRHKITKRGQNVTFRCDPISEHNRLYWYRQTLGQGPEFLTYFQNEAQLEKSRLLSDRFSAERPKGSFSTLEIQRTEQGDSAMYLCASSSSTGVGGAFFGQGTRLTVV.

This chain links TRBV28 with TRBJ2-2; possibly TRBD1 for D (6 bases). This CDR3 region has 13 residues. V dropped 4 bases and J dropped 7 bases, with 10 bases sitting between them. The germline gives CDR1 MDHEN, CDR2 SYDVKM. The CDR3 region is CASSWQGFGELFF. The CDR3 DNA follows: TGTGCCAGCAGTTGGCAGGGGTTCGGGGAGCTGTTTTTT.

The chain joins TRBV5-1 to TRBJ2-1; no reliable D call. Germline-derived CDR1 and CDR2 are SGHRS and YFSETQ. The CDR3 sequence is 13 residues long. The V and J ends lost 4 bases and 8 bases respectively, with 13 bases between them. This chain's CDR3 is CASSPTPSDEQFF. CDR3 nucleotide sequence: TGCGCCAGCAGCCCCACACCGTCCGATGAGCAGTTCTTC.

The chain is built from TRBV6-6 and TRBJ1-5; D is undetermined. This CDR3 has 12 residues. V was pared by 6 bases and J by 6 bases, with 9 bases between. The germline CDR1 and CDR2 sequences are MNHNY and SVGAGI (reference sequence). The CDR3 bases are TGTGCCAGCAGCCAAGGTACTCAGCCCCAGCATTTT. Its translation is CASSQGTQPQHF.

The rearrangement links TRBV5-6 to TRBJ2-2; D is unclear. Germline CDR1 SGHDT, CDR2 YYEEEE. CDR3 length: 11 residues. V was clipped by 1 base and J by 7 bases, with 2 bases between them. The CDR3 sequence: CASSLFGELFF. Written as DNA, the CDR3 is TGTGCCAGCAGCTTGTTCGGGGAGCTGTTTTTT.

The chain joins TRBV9 to TRBJ1-4; D might be TRBD1 (5 bases). The CDR3 has 15 amino acids. Trimming cost V 0 bases and J 4 bases, with 10 bases left between them. Germline CDR1 SGDLS, CDR2 YYNGEE. The CDR3 region is CASSVAAGLNEKLFF. The DNA of the CDR3 is TGTGCCAGCAGCGTAGCGGCAGGGCTTAATGAAAAACTGTTTTTT.

This clone was observed once. The chain joins TRBV5-8 to TRBJ1-6; 8 bases match TRBD1. This CDR3 is built from 17 residues. V shed 0 bases and J 9 bases; nucleotides not matched to a gene: 11. The germline V gene has CDR1 SGHTS and CDR2 YDEGEE. As DNA, the CDR3 is TGTGCCAGCAGCTTGGTGGTTAGGGGACAGGAATTTTCACCCCTCCACTTT. It is translated as CASSLVVRGQEFSPLHF. The full variable domain, rest sourced from reference TRBV5-8 and TRBJ1-6, is EAGVTQSPTHLIKTRGQQATLRCSPISGHTSVYWYQQALGLGLQFLLWYDEGEERNRGNFPPRFSGRQFPNYSSELNVNALELEDSALYLCASSLVVRGQEFSPLHFGNGTRLTVT.

V gene TRBV3-1 (or the pseudogene TRBV3-2) combines with J gene TRBJ1-1; no firm D call. The CDR3 extends over 13 amino acids. Germline V gives CDR1 LGHDT, CDR2 YNNKEL (reference sequence). The V end was cut by 1 base, the J end by 5 bases, with 8 bases between. The CDR3 protein is CASSQVSGTEAFF. CDR3 DNA sequence: TGTGCCAGCAGCCAAGTATCCGGGACTGAAGCTTTCTTT.

This clone appeared a single time. The chain employs TRBV19 and TRBJ2-2, with 8 bases identical to TRBD1. This CDR3 has 15 amino acids. The germline gives CDR1 LNHDA, CDR2 SQIVND (reference sequence). The J segment lost 6 bases and the V segment lost 5 bases, leaving 8 bases of the junction unmatched. In DNA form, the CDR3 reads TGTGCCAGTAGTTCGGGGACAGGTAGGGCCGGGGAGCTGTTTTTT. Amino acid sequence: CASSSGTGRAGELFF. The full variable domain, with the rest looked up from reference TRBV19 and TRBJ2-2, is DGGITQSPKYLFRKEGQNVTLSCEQNLNHDAMYWYRQDPGQGLRLIYYSQIVNDFQKGDIAEGYSVSREKKESFPLTVTSAQKNPTAFYLCASSSGTGRAGELFFGEGSRLTVL.

The chain is built from TRBV19 and TRBJ1-1; no reliable D call. Per germline, CDR1 LNHDA and CDR2 SQIVND (reference sequence). CDR3 size: 14 residues. The ends were cut back, 3 bases at V and 1 base at J, with 9 bases in the middle. CDR3 loop: CASSILGWNTEAFF. In DNA form, the CDR3 reads TGTGCCAGTAGTATCCTGGGGTGGAACACTGAAGCTTTCTTT.

The gene calls are TRBV3-1 (or the pseudogene TRBV3-2) and TRBJ1-1, with a possible D match to TRBD1 (6 bases). This CDR3 is 12 amino acids long. Trimming removed 8 bases at V and 4 bases at J, with 11 bases between. Looked up from germline, CDR1 is LGHDT and CDR2 is YNNKEL (reference sequence). The chain's CDR3 is CASGGRTTEAFF. The CDR3 nucleotides read TGTGCCAGCGGGGGGCGTACCACTGAAGCTTTCTTT.

The chain combines TRBV5-1 with TRBJ1-1; TRBD1 matches 9 bases. This CDR3 spans 15 amino acids. Unmatched junction bases numbered 6, after V lost 0 bases and J lost 6 bases. Germline V CDR1 and CDR2: SGHRS, YFSETQ. CDR3 DNA sequence: TGCGCCAGCAGCTTGGGCCGGGACAGGGAACCTGAAGCTTTCTTT. This translates into CASSLGRDREPEAFF.

This clone was counted between two and nine times. The genes are TRBV5-1 and TRBJ1-1; D remains unclear. Germline CDR1 and CDR2: SGHRS and YFSETQ. This CDR3 is 13 amino acids long. V gave up 5 bases and J gave up 3 bases, with 11 bases separating them. The CDR3, as DNA: TGCGCCAGCAGGCTTCAACGGGACACTGAAGCTTTCTTT. The encoded protein is CASRLQRDTEAFF.

This CDR3 reads CASSTRLDSNQPQHF. In DNA form, the CDR3 reads TGTGCCAGCAGTACCCGCCTGGATAGCAATCAGCCCCAGCATTTT. The V gene is TRBV6-5, the J gene TRBJ1-5; unclear D gene. Trimming pared 5 bases from V and 0 bases from J, leaving 11 bases between. Looked up from germline, CDR1 is MNHEY and CDR2 is SVGAGI. CDR3 size: 15 residues.

The rearrangement joins TRBV19 to TRBJ1-4; no reliable D call. The germline CDR1 and CDR2 sequences are LNHDA and SQIVND (reference sequence). The length of the CDR3 is 12 residues. The V end was cut by 5 bases, the J end by 4 bases, with 5 bases between. CDR3 DNA: TGTGCCAGTAGTTGGGTTAATGAAAAACTGTTTTTT. It yields the protein CASSWVNEKLFF.

The CDR3 sequence is CASSPLQGAGELFF. Written as DNA, the CDR3 is TGTGCCAGCAGCCCCCTGCAGGGTGCCGGGGAGCTGTTTTTT. The chain is built from TRBV5-4 and TRBJ2-2; D is possibly TRBD1 (5 bases). CDR3 length equals 14 residues. The V and J ends lost 4 bases and 6 bases respectively, with 13 bases between them. The germline gives CDR1 SGHNT, CDR2 YYREEE (reference sequence).

As regards this clone: Other DNA sequences in the same sample also yield this CDR3. This chain uses TRBV11-3 with TRBJ2-2, with D possibly being TRBD2 (6 bases). Trimming removed 6 bases from V and 6 bases from J, with 8 bases in between. The CDR3 spans 12 residues. Germline V CDR1 and CDR2: SGHNT, YENEEA. CDR3 protein: CASRGGPGELFF. The CDR3 DNA reads TGTGCCAGCAGGGGGGGTCCCGGGGAGCTGTTTTTT.

The chain couples TRBV12-3 or TRBV12-4 to TRBJ1-2, with D uncertain. The V gene lost 0 bases and the J gene lost 10 bases, with 12 bases spanning the gap. The CDR3 consists of 13 residues. CDR3 region: CASSLAGVIFYTF. The CDR3 DNA reads as TGTGCCAGCAGTTTAGCGGGAGTGATCTTCTACACCTTC.

The gene calls are TRBV3-1 (or the pseudogene TRBV3-2) and TRBJ1-2; D might be TRBD1 (5 bases). With 5 bases removed from V and 3 bases from J, the gap between germline ends came to 10 bases. CDR3 length: 13 amino acids. Germline V lookup: CDR1 LGHDT, CDR2 YNNKEL (reference sequence). In nucleotides, the CDR3 is TGTGCCAGCAGCTCCTGGGGGGACTATGGCTACACCTTC. It yields the protein CASSSWGDYGYTF.

The chain links TRBV7-8 to TRBJ1-2; D is unresolved. The germline V gene encodes CDR1 SGHVS and CDR2 FQNEAQ. CDR3 length: 14 amino acids. V lost 5 bases and J lost 8, with 18 bases in between. The CDR3 region is CASSQRSVGGGYTF. The CDR3 coding sequence is TGTGCCAGCAGCCAGAGGTCCGTGGGAGGCGGCTACACCTTC.

This chain links TRBV2 with TRBJ1-1; D call uncertain. CDR1 and CDR2 from the germline V gene are SNHLY and FYNNEI. CDR3 length: 13 amino acids. V lost 8 bases to trimming and J lost 0 bases, with 10 bases between them. The CDR3 region has the DNA TGTGCCAGCTCCGCCTATGTGAACACTGAAGCTTTCTTT. Translation gives CASSAYVNTEAFF. The whole variable domain, filled in from reference TRBV2 and TRBJ1-1, reads EPEVTQTPSHQVTQMGQEVILRCVPISNHLYFYWYRQILGQKVEFLVSFYNNEISEKSEIFDDQFSVERPDGSNFTLKIRSTKLEDSAMYFCASSAYVNTEAFFGQGTRLTVV.

This chain connects TRBV7-9 to TRBJ2-5; D call uncertain. CDR1 is SEHNR, CDR2 FQNEAQ, per germline (reference sequence). The germline V and J ends were trimmed by 1 base and 5 bases, with 11 bases remaining between them. This CDR3 has 14 amino acids. CDR3 DNA: TGTGCCAGCAGCTTAGTCGGCCTTGGGGAGACCCAGTACTTC. Translation gives CASSLVGLGETQYF.

The rearrangement uses TRBV14 and TRBJ2-2; D unresolved. Germline V CDR1 and CDR2: SGHDN, FVKESK. V lost 0 bases and J 5 bases, leaving 4 bases between the germline ends. CDR3 length: 13 residues. CDR3 protein: CASSQDRTGELFF. In DNA form, the CDR3 reads TGTGCCAGCAGCCAAGATAGGACCGGGGAGCTGTTTTTT.

V usage is TRBV11-2 and J usage is TRBJ2-7; D is uncertain. V was shortened by 4 bases and J by 0 bases, with 13 bases between the two germline ends. This CDR3 has 15 residues. Per germline, CDR1 SGHAT and CDR2 FQNNGV. The CDR3 loop reads CASSSTTGSSYEQYV. The CDR3 bases are TGTGCCAGCAGCTCTACGACGGGTAGCTCCTACGAGCAGTACGTC.

The chain uses TRBV5-4 and TRBJ1-2; D uncertain. The CDR3 runs 15 residues. Between the trimmed V and J ends, which lost 0 bases and 6 bases, there was a span of 15 bases. Germline V gene data show CDR1 as SGHNT and CDR2 as YYREEE (reference sequence). The CDR3: CASSLAEGMNHGYTF. CDR3 coding DNA: TGTGCCAGCAGCTTGGCCGAAGGAATGAACCATGGCTACACCTTC.

The rearrangement joins TRBV15 to TRBJ1-2, with D maybe TRBD1 (6 bases). There are 14 residues in the CDR3. With 0 bases removed from V and 4 bases from J, the gap between germline ends came to 9 bases. The germline gives CDR1 LNHNV, CDR2 YYDKDF (reference sequence). CDR3 residues: CATSREQGSYGYTF. The CDR3 bases are TGTGCCACCAGCAGAGAACAGGGAAGCTATGGCTACACCTTC.

This chain links TRBV27 with TRBJ1-4; TRBD1 matches at 9 bases. The V gene's germline CDR1 is MNHEY and CDR2 SMNVEV (reference sequence). The CDR3 is 16 amino acids. The trim removed 8 bases at V and 0 bases at J, leaving 7 bases unmatched. The CDR3 sequence: CASGTGPYATNEKLFF. As DNA, the CDR3 is TGTGCCAGCGGGACAGGGCCGTATGCAACTAATGAAAAACTGTTTTTT.

V and J are TRBV4-2 and TRBJ2-1; possibly TRBD2 for D (7 bases). The CDR3 consists of 15 residues. The V gene's germline CDR1 is LGHNA and CDR2 YNFKEQ. The V end was cut by 1 base, the J end by 6 bases, with 13 bases between. CDR3 loop: CASSQAGGNSNEQFF. Here the CDR3 DNA reads TGTGCCAGCAGCCAAGCGGGGGGCAATAGCAATGAGCAGTTCTTC.

The chain employs TRBV6-6 and TRBJ2-2; D ambiguous. Germline CDR1 MNHNY, CDR2 SVGAGI (reference sequence). The CDR3 runs 14 residues. Deletions cut 0 bases from V and 5 bases from J, with 7 bases between. The CDR3 sequence is CASSYSTQTGELFF. DNA for the CDR3: TGTGCCAGCAGTTACTCGACCCAAACCGGGGAGCTGTTTTTT.